This TCR beta chain was documented in a study of beta chain features in type 1 diabetes. This clone turned up a few times. Sequenced material consisted of expressed TCRB transcripts (all of the isolated RNA was reverse transcribed). Clones were read by immunoSEQ multiplex PCR, and TCRdb kept only the in-frame ones, dropping some. The sample shows 250,000 to 400,000 clones, 14% of them seen only once. This CDR3 spans 16 amino acids. The germline gives CDR1 MNHNY, CDR2 SVGAGI (reference sequence). V lost 7 bases and J 2 bases, leaving 18 bases between the germline ends. This chain joins TRBV6-6 and TRBJ1-5, with TRBD1 as a possible D gene (5 bases). The sequencing input was central memory CD4+ T cells from blood. This clonotype was obtained from a man aged 30-40 years in good health. CDR3 residues: CASTLRGTERNQPQHF. The CDR3 nucleotides are TGTGCCAGCACCCTACGGGGCACCGAACGCAATCAGCCCCAGCATTTT.